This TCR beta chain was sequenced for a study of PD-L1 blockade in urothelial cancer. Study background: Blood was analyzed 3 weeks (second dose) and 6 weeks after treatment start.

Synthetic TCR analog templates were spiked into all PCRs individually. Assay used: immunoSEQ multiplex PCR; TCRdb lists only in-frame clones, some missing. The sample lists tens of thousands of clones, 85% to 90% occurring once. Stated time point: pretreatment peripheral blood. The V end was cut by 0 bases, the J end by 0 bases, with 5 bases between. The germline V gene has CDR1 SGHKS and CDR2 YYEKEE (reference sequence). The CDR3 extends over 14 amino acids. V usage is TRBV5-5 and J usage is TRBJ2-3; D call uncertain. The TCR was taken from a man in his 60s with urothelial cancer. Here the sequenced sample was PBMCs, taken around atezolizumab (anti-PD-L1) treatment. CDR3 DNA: TGTGCCAGCAGCTTGGGAGCTAGCACAGATACGCAGTATTTT. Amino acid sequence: CASSLGASTDTQYF.